Listed here is a single TCR beta chain. This specimen belongs to a study of shared clonotypes between healthy human individuals. In germline, CDR1 is SGHNT, CDR2 YYREEE (reference sequence). There are 14 residues in the CDR3. Trimming cost V 1 base and J 4 bases, with 11 bases left between them. Clones were read by immunoSEQ multiplex PCR, and TCRdb kept only the in-frame ones, dropping some. The table records millions of clones, 80% to 95% of them present only once. The sample consisted of naive CD4+ T cells from PBMCs. Subset described: CD45RA+ positively selected. The chain links TRBV5-4 to TRBJ1-1; D unclear. The clonotype comes from a man between 18 and 29 years old in good health. Some clones in this sample may be carry-over from other donors' samples. CDR3: CASSLSRSFTEAFF. The DNA of the CDR3 is TGTGCCAGCAGCTTGTCGCGGTCCTTCACTGAAGCTTTCTTT. Full variable domain (rest looked up from reference TRBV5-4 and TRBJ1-1): ETGVTQSPTHLIKTRGQQVTLRCSSQSGHNTVSWYQQALGQGPQFIFQYYREEENGRGNFPPRFSGLQFPNYSSELNVNALELDDSALYLCASSLSRSFTEAFFGQGTRLTVV.